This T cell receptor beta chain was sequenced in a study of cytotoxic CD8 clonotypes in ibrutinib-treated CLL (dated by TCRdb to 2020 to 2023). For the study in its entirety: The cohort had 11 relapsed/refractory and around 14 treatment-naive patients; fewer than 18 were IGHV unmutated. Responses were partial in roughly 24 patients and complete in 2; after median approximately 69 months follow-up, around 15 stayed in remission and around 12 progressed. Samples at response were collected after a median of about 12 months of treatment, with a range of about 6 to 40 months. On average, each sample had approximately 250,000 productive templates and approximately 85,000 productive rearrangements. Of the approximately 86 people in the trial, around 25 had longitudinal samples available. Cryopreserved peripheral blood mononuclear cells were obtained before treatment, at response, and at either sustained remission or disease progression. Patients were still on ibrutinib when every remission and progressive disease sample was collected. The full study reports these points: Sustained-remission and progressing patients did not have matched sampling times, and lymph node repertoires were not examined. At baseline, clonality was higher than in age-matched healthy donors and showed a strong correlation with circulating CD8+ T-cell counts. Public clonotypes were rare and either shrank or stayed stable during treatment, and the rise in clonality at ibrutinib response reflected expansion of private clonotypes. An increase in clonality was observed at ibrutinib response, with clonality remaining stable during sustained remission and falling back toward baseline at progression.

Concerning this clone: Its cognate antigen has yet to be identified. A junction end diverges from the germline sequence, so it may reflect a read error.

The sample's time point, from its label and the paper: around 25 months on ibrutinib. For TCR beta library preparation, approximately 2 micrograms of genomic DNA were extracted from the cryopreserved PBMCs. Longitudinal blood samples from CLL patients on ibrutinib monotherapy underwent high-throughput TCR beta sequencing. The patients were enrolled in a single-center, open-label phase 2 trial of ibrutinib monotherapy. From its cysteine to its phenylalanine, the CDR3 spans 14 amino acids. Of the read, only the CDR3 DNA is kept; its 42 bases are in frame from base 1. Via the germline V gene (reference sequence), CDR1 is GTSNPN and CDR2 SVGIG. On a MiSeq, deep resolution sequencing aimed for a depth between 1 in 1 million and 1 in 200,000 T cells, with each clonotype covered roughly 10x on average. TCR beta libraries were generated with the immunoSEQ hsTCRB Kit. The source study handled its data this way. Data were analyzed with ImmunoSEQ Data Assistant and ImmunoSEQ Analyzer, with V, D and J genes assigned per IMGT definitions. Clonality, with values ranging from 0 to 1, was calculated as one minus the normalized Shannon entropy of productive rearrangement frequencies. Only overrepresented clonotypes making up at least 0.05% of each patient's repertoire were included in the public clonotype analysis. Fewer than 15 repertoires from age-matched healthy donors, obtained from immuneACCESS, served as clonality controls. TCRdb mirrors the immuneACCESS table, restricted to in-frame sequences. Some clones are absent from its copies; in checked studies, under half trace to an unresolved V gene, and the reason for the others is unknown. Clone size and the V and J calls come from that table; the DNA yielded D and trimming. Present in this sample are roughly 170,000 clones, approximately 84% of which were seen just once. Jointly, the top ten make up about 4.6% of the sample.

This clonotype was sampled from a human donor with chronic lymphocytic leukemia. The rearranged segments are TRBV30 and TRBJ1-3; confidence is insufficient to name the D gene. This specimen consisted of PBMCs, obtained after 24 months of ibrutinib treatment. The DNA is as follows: TGTGCCTGGAGTGTTTCAGGCCCTGGAAGCACCATATATTTT. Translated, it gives CAWSVSGPGSTIYF.